These T cell receptor beta chains were read from a single sample in a study of blood T cell repertoires in COVID-19. Here immunoSEQ multiplex PCR was the method, and the copy in TCRdb shows in-frame clones only, minus some. The sample yields some 200,000 clones, around 83% seen once. Input material: PBMCs or T cells enriched from blood (not recorded which). These receptors all stem from a woman between 40 and 55 years old with acute COVID-19. Each CDR3 is given with its conserved first and last residue. The size field is filled for only some rows; it gives once, few, many or a size class.

j_gene,abundance,len,v_gene,CDR3aa
TRBJ1-1,-,14,TRBV5-1,CASSPRTVNTEAFF
TRBJ2-2,few,16,TRBV10-3,CAIRGSDGRQTGELFF
TRBJ2-3,once,15,TRBV14,CASSQDQTATDTQYF
TRBJ2-2,-,14,TRBV27,CASSLAGSTGELFF
TRBJ2-5,-,17,TRBV6-1,CASSEALAGAGTGTQYF
TRBJ1-2,many,16,TRBV7-2,CASTPSGQGAGYGYTF
TRBJ2-1,-,15,TRBV3-1/TRBV3-2,CASSPSGNGQNEQFF
TRBJ2-3,-,15,TRBV10-3,CAISVRQGPTDTQYF
TRBJ1-4,-,16,TRBV4-2,CASSHAPGQGDEKLFF
TRBJ1-3,once,15,TRBV27,CASKVGQGVGNTIYF
TRBJ2-7,-,13,TRBV12-3/TRBV12-4,CASRGAVGYEQYF
TRBJ1-4,-,11,TRBV20-1,CSALGEEKLFF
TRBJ2-1,-,16,TRBV11-1,CASSPISGRAVYEQFF
TRBJ2-6,-,17,TRBV2,CASRPSQGIGGANVLTF
TRBJ1-4,-,15,TRBV10-2,CASPRSKSHNEKLFF
TRBJ1-5,-,13,TRBV4-1,CASSFRESQPQHF
TRBJ1-4,once,11,TRBV18,CASSPGEKLFF
TRBJ1-1,-,15,TRBV30,CAWSRSGTGGTEAFF
TRBJ2-7,-,14,TRBV11-2,CASSFHRGRNEQYF
TRBJ2-2,-,15,TRBV2,CASSLIAVNTGELFF
TRBJ1-2,-,15,TRBV5-4,CASSTQAGTEGFGTF
TRBJ2-2,-,18,TRBV7-2,CASSLRGNSPGGTGELFF
TRBJ2-1,-,16,TRBV19,CASRTAGWGGVNEQFF
TRBJ1-1,once,14,TRBV5-4,CASSWTGSGTEAFF
TRBJ2-5,-,15,TRBV5-1,CASSRRAGGEETQYF
TRBJ2-1,-,14,TRBV9,CASSVDRGRNEQFF
TRBJ1-6,-,14,TRBV3-1/TRBV3-2,CASSQAGANSPLHF
TRBJ2-3,-,14,TRBV19,CASAGGRHTDTQYF
TRBJ2-7,-,12,TRBV5-4,CASSSPAGEQYF
TRBJ1-5,-,18,TRBV21-1,CASSKPKTGQGIVQPQHF
TRBJ2-3,-,16,TRBV7-3,CASSLFMASGGGTQYF
TRBJ1-5,once,15,TRBV5-1,CASSLGGQPNQPQHF
TRBJ1-1,-,16,TRBV4-3,CASSQDLKQGAAEAFF
TRBJ2-7,once,15,TRBV28,CASTAWGQGRYEQYF
TRBJ1-5,few,13,TRBV30,CACRTGRNQPQHF
TRBJ2-2,-,14,TRBV5-4,CASSPGQIAGELFF
TRBJ1-4,-,14,TRBV3-1/TRBV3-2,CASSRGQLNEKLFF
TRBJ1-5,-,15,TRBV10-3,CAISSTGGNVQPQHF
TRBJ1-1,-,14,TRBV5-6,CASSFYRKNTEAFF
TRBJ2-6,-,16,TRBV30,CALSRGTDSGANVLTF
TRBJ1-2,-,16,TRBV7-6,CASSSLYRGQGYGYTF
TRBJ1-4,-,14,TRBV5-4,CASRGQGLGEKLFF
TRBJ2-5,-,17,TRBV4-2,CASSQEGSSGSFETQYF
TRBJ1-6,-,14,TRBV6-5,CASSYRQANSPLHF
TRBJ2-7,-,15,TRBV6-2/TRBV6-3,CASSYSKTAIYEQYF
TRBJ2-5,few,14,TRBV30,CAWSIVGGSETQYF
TRBJ1-4,few,16,TRBV3-1/TRBV3-2,CASSQTSTVSNEKLFF
TRBJ1-5,-,15,TRBV19,CASSIMAGGNQPQHF
TRBJ1-5,-,17,TRBV30,CAWSVKGGTGNNQPQHF
TRBJ1-4,-,15,TRBV7-9,CASSLAAVANEKLFF
TRBJ1-1,few,13,TRBV20-1,CSASPPLNTEAFF
TRBJ2-1,-,13,TRBV28,CASTGAINGEQFF
TRBJ2-2,-,15,TRBV9,CASRGAGGVTGELFF
TRBJ2-5,-,16,TRBV3-1/TRBV3-2,CASSQIAGGWTETQYF
TRBJ2-1,-,16,TRBV7-3,CASSLRGGGPYNEQFF
TRBJ1-5,-,18,TRBV7-9,CASSSAPGTPEGDQPQHF
TRBJ2-3,-,16,TRBV7-3,CASSSSSSGRTNTQYF
TRBJ1-6,-,14,TRBV18,CASSPGTANSPLHF